A selection of T cell receptor beta chains follows, all from one sample in a study of TIL therapy for anti-PD-1-resistant metastatic lung cancer. Here immunoSEQ multiplex PCR was the method, and the copy in TCRdb shows in-frame clones only, minus some. The sample yields around 7,000 clones, 60% to 80% seen once. The input for sequencing was tumor tissue, taken at baseline. The receptors were sampled from a person between 30 and 80 years old with non-small cell lung cancer. Both conserved end residues are part of each CDR3. D genes are given only for firm matches. Clone sizes are given selectively: once, few, many, or a class where the clone is expanded.

D gene,J gene,V gene,clone size,CDR3 DNA,CDR3 protein
TRBD1,TRBJ1-1,TRBV5-4,-,TGTGCCAGCAGCCTGCCGGGACAGATGAACACTGAAGCTTTCTTT,CASSLPGQMNTEAFF
TRBD2,TRBJ2-1,TRBV6-2/TRBV6-3,-,TGTGCCAGCAGTCTAACTACTAGCGGGGGGAGGGATGAGCAGTTCTTC,CASSLTTSGGRDEQFF
-,TRBJ2-1,TRBV5-1,-,TGCGCCAGCAGCTTGGACAGGGCGGGTTACAATGAGCAGTTCTTC,CASSLDRAGYNEQFF
-,TRBJ1-1,TRBV15,-,TGTGCCACCAGCAGAGGGGGGCGGAGGGACACTGAAGCTTTCTTT,CATSRGGRRDTEAFF
-,TRBJ2-5,TRBV27,-,TGTGCCAGCAGTTACGCTGGGCGGGCAGCGACAGAGACCCAGTACTTC,CASSYAGRAATETQYF
-,TRBJ2-3,TRBV29-1,-,TGCAGCGGGGGACTGTCAGATACGCAGTATTTT,CSGGLSDTQYF
TRBD1,TRBJ2-5,TRBV15,-,TGTGCCACCAGCACAACAGGGGGGACCCAGTACTTC,CATSTTGGTQYF
-,TRBJ1-6,TRBV18,-,TGTGCCAGCTCTCACACAGCCAACAGGGATATCAATTCACCCCTCCACTTT,CASSHTANRDINSPLHF
-,TRBJ2-4,TRBV5-6,-,TGTGCCAGCAGCTTGAGCGGGCGCGGGGACATTCAGTACTTC,CASSLSGRGDIQYF
-,TRBJ2-7,TRBV5-1,once,TGCGCCAGCAGCTCGGGACAATACGAGCAGTACTTC,CASSSGQYEQYF
-,TRBJ2-1,TRBV5-4,-,TGTGCCAGCAGCTTGAAAAGGGTATTGGGTGAGCAGTTCTTC,CASSLKRVLGEQFF
TRBD1,TRBJ1-5,TRBV3-1/TRBV3-2,-,TGTGCCAGCAGCCAAAGTTCGCCACAGGGGGCGAGTCAGCCCCAGCATTTT,CASSQSSPQGASQPQHF
TRBD2,TRBJ2-7,TRBV29-1,-,TGCAGCGTGAGGAGGGGAGCGGGACCCGCCGGTGAGCAGTACTTC,CSVRRGAGPAGEQYF
TRBD2,TRBJ2-1,TRBV2,-,TGTGCCCAGACGGTGATTCTAGCGGGGGGCAGGGTTTACAATGAGCAGTTCTTC,CAQTVILAGGRVYNEQFF
-,TRBJ2-7,TRBV27,-,TGTGCCAGCTTACAGGGCTCCTACGAGCAGTACTTC,CASLQGSYEQYF
-,TRBJ1-1,TRBV11-2,-,TGTGCCAGCAGCTTAATAGGTATGAACACTGAAGCTTTCTTT,CASSLIGMNTEAFF
-,TRBJ1-5,TRBV10-1,-,TGCGCCAGCAGTGAGGCCCCCGATTGCCTCCCCGGCAATCAGCCCCAGCATTTT,CASSEAPDCLPGNQPQHF
TRBD1,TRBJ2-1,TRBV30,-,TGTGCCTGGAGCGACAGGGGCGAGCAGTTCTTC,CAWSDRGEQFF
-,TRBJ1-3,TRBV19,few,TGTGCCAGTAGTATGGTCGCACGAGACACCATATATTTT,CASSMVARDTIYF
-,TRBJ2-7,TRBV10-1,-,TGCGCCAGCAGTGAATATCCCTACGAGCAGTACTTC,CASSEYPYEQYF
-,TRBJ2-1,TRBV6-4,once,TGTGCCAGCAGTGACCCTCGATATGGGGTTTCTGAGCAGTTCTTC,CASSDPRYGVSEQFF
TRBD1,TRBJ1-5,TRBV28,-,TGTGCCAGCATGCCGGGACAGGGGATGAGACAGCCCCAGCATTTT,CASMPGQGMRQPQHF
-,TRBJ2-5,TRBV19,-,TGTGCCAGTAGAAAGGGACTGCAAGAGACCCAGTACTTC,CASRKGLQETQYF
TRBD1,TRBJ2-7,TRBV9,-,TGTGCCAGCAGCGTCGGACAGGGACGCTACGAGCAGTACTTC,CASSVGQGRYEQYF
-,TRBJ2-5,TRBV18,-,TGTGCCAGCTCCCCAAGCGGGCCCAAAGAGACCCAGTACTTC,CASSPSGPKETQYF
TRBD2,TRBJ2-7,TRBV7-2,-,TGTGCCAGCAGCTCGACTAGCCACGAGCAGTACTTC,CASSSTSHEQYF
TRBD2,TRBJ2-1,TRBV5-1,-,TGCGCCAGCAGCCAGGGACTAGCCAATGAGCAGTTCTTC,CASSQGLANEQFF
-,TRBJ2-7,TRBV7-2,-,TGTGCCAGCAGCTTACAGGGGACCTCCTACGAGCAGTACTTC,CASSLQGTSYEQYF
TRBD1,TRBJ1-2,TRBV9,-,TGTGCCAGCAGCGGAGCTTCTCTCCAAGACAGGGAACCCCCCTACACCTTC,CASSGASLQDREPPYTF
-,TRBJ1-1,TRBV7-3,-,TGTGCCAGCAGTCAAACAGGTTTCACTGAAGCTTTCTTT,CASSQTGFTEAFF
-,TRBJ2-7,TRBV2,few,TGTGCCAGCAGTGAAAGGGCGGGGTACGAGCAGTACTTC,CASSERAGYEQYF
TRBD1,TRBJ2-3,TRBV4-2,-,TGTGCCAGCAGCCAAGAGGGACAGCCCACAGATACGCAGTATTTT,CASSQEGQPTDTQYF
-,TRBJ2-7,TRBV7-2,few,TGTGCCAGCAGCTTAGTGGCAGGCACCTACGAGCAGTACTTC,CASSLVAGTYEQYF
TRBD2,TRBJ2-3,TRBV6-2/TRBV6-3,-,TGTGCCAGCAGTTACCTCACTAGCGTCGCTTACACAGATACGCAGTATTTT,CASSYLTSVAYTDTQYF
TRBD2,TRBJ2-7,TRBV7-2,few,TGTGCCAGCAGCTTAACTAGCGGGAGGTACGAGCAGTACTTC,CASSLTSGRYEQYF
-,TRBJ1-1,TRBV6-1,-,TGTGCCAGCAGTGAGACTTACCTCACTGAAGCTTTCTTT,CASSETYLTEAFF
-,TRBJ2-7,TRBV7-8,-,TGTGCCAGCAGCAGTGGGTGGGTCGAGCAGTACTTC,CASSSGWVEQYF
TRBD2,TRBJ2-7,TRBV5-1,-,TGCGCCAGCAGCTTGGTGTCTAGCGGGAGTGACGAGCAGTACTTC,CASSLVSSGSDEQYF
TRBD2,TRBJ2-5,TRBV30,-,TGTGCCTGGACTAGCGGGGGCTGGGGGGAGACCCAGTACTTC,CAWTSGGWGETQYF
TRBD2,TRBJ2-7,TRBV5-3,few,TGTGCCAGAAGCTTCTGGCGTGTCTCGACTAGCGGGAACTCCGAGCAGTACTTC,CARSFWRVSTSGNSEQYF
-,TRBJ1-1,TRBV10-3,-,TGTGCCATCAGTTACGGGGGCAGTGACACTGAAGCTTTCTTT,CAISYGGSDTEAFF
-,TRBJ2-7,TRBV2,-,TGTGCCAGCATCTCCAGGCCCTCTGAATACGAGCAGTACTTC,CASISRPSEYEQYF